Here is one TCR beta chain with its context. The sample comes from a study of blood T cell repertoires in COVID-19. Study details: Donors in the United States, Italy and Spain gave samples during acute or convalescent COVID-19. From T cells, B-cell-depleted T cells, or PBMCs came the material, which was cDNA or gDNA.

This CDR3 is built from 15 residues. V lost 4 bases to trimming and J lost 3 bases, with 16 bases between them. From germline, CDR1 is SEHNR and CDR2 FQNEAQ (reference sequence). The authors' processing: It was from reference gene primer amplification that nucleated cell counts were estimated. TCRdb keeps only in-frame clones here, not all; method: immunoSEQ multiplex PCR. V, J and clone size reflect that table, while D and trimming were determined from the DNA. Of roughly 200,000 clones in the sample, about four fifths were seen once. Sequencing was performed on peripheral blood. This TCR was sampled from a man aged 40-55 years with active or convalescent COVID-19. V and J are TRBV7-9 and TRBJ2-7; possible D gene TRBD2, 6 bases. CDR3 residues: CASSSVGREYYEQYF. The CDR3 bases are TGTGCCAGCAGCTCAGTAGGGCGGGAATACTACGAGCAGTACTTC.